This is a list of T cell receptor beta chains from one sample in a study of glioma-infiltrating T cells after dendritic cell vaccination. Repertoires were generated with immunoSEQ multiplex PCR, while TCRdb's copy carries only in-frame clones and drops some. Here the sample spans around 62,000 clones, about 81% being singletons. Here the sequenced sample was blood, taken before dendritic cell vaccination. The receptors were gathered from a human donor with glioblastoma. Each CDR3 is given with its conserved first and last residue. The D gene is left open where the match is weak. Clone size is shown for a subset of rows, as once, few, many or a class of expanded clone.

size | J | V | D | DNA | CDR3
- | TRBJ2-4 | TRBV2 | TRBD1 | TGTGCCAGCACTTGGGACAGGGAGGACATTCAGTACTTC | CASTWDREDIQYF
few | TRBJ2-1 | TRBV28 | - | TGTGCCAGCACTTCCGCCGGCAGCGTGAGCTCCTACAATGAGCAGTTCTTC | CASTSAGSVSSYNEQFF
- | TRBJ2-7 | TRBV15 | TRBD2 | TGTGCCACCAGCAGAGAAAGCGGGGGATCCTACGAGCAGTACTTC | CATSRESGGSYEQYF
- | TRBJ2-1 | TRBV7-7 | - | - | CTCVAGGGNEQFF
- | TRBJ2-7 | TRBV5-4 | TRBD1 | TGTGCCAGCAGCTTGATAGGGGGCCCGGTCGACGAGCAGTACTTC | CASSLIGGPVDEQYF
- | TRBJ2-5 | TRBV2 | - | TGTGCCAGCAGTCAAGTACGGGACACACAAGAGACCCAGTACTTC | CASSQVRDTQETQYF
- | TRBJ1-1 | TRBV27 | TRBD1 | TGTGCCAGCTCCGGACAGGATACTGAAGCTTTCTTT | CASSGQDTEAFF
- | TRBJ2-1 | TRBV11-3 | - | TGTGCCAGCAGCTTAGATTCAGGGGCGGGCAATGAGCAGTTCTTC | CASSLDSGAGNEQFF
once | TRBJ2-7 | TRBV5-1 | TRBD2 | TGCGCCAGCAGCTTGGTACTAGCGGGGGGGTACGAGCAGTACTTC | CASSLVLAGGYEQYF
- | TRBJ1-2 | TRBV27 | - | TGTGCCAGCAGTTGGGACAAGGCCTATGGCTACACCTTC | CASSWDKAYGYTF
few | TRBJ2-7 | TRBV5-1 | - | TGCGCCAGCAGCTTCGAGGGAATCCACGAGCAGTACTTC | CASSFEGIHEQYF
- | TRBJ2-1 | TRBV11-2 | TRBD2 | TGTGCCAGCAGCTCAGTAACTAGCGGGGGTTCCTACAATGAGCAGTTCTTC | CASSSVTSGGSYNEQFF
- | TRBJ2-2 | TRBV19 | TRBD1 | TGTGCCAGTAGGAGCCAGGGGGCCGTCGGGGAGCTGTTTTTT | CASRSQGAVGELFF
- | TRBJ1-1 | TRBV5-1 | - | TGCGCCAGCAGCTGGGGGGGTGGCGCGGGGACTGAAGCTTTCTTT | CASSWGGGAGTEAFF
- | TRBJ1-2 | TRBV6-1 | TRBD1 | TGTGCCAGCAGTATTCGGGACAGGGAGGACTATGGCTACACCTTC | CASSIRDREDYGYTF
- | TRBJ1-6 | TRBV9 | - | TGTGCCAGCAGCGTAGGGGAAGGGAGTTATAATTCACCCCTCCACTTT | CASSVGEGSYNSPLHF
- | TRBJ2-5 | TRBV27 | TRBD2 | TGTGCCAGCAGTCCGGGACTAGCGGACCAAGAGACCCAGTACTTC | CASSPGLADQETQYF
large | TRBJ2-7 | TRBV18 | - | TGTGCCAGCTCACCGCAGCGTCGCGAGCAGTACTTC | CASSPQRREQYF
once | TRBJ2-3 | TRBV6-4 | TRBD2 | TGTGCCAGCAGTGTTTCCGGGACTAGCGGACGGCCAGATACGCAGTATTTT | CASSVSGTSGRPDTQYF